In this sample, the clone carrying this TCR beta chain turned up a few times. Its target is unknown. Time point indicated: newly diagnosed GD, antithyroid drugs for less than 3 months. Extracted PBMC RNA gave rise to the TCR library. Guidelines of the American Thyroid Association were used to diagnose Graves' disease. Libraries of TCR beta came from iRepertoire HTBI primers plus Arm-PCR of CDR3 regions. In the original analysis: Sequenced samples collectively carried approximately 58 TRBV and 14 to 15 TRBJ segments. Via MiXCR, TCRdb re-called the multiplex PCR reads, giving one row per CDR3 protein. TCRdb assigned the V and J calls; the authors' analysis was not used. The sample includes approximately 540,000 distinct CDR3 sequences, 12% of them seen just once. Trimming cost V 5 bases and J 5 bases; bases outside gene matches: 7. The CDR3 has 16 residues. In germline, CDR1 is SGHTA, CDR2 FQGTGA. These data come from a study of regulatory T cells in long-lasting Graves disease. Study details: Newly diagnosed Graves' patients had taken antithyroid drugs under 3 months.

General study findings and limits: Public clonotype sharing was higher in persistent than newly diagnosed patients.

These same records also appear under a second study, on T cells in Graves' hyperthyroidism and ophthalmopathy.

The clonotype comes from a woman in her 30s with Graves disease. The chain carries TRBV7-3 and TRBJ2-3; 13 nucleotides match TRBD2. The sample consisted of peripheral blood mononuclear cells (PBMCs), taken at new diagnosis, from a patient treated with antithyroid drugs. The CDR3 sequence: CASSPERLAGGDTQYF. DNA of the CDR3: TGTGCCAGCAGCCCAGAGAGACTAGCGGGAGGAGATACGCAGTATTTT.